This passage covers 6 T cell receptor beta chains from one sample sequenced in a study of T cell responses to AZD1222 COVID-19 vaccine. Data came from immunoSEQ multiplex PCR; TCRdb stores just in-frame clones and leaves some out. The table lists 200,000 to 250,000 clones, just over 90% of them singletons. Sequenced here: peripheral blood, sampled on day 0 of MenACWY control vaccination. Receptors originate from an adult in good health.

This sequence joins TRBV7-2 and TRBJ1-6; no firm D call. This CDR3 has 15 amino acids. Trimming cost V 0 bases and J 8 bases, with 11 bases left between them. Per the germline V gene, CDR1 is SGHTA and CDR2 is FQGNSA. CDR3 DNA: TGTGCCAGCAGCTTAGCGAGCGGGGTGGATTCACCCCTCCACTTT. Its protein is CASSLASGVDSPLHF.

The sample holds a few counts of this clone. This chain connects TRBV11-3 to TRBJ2-5; D is possibly TRBD2 (5 bases). Trimming cost V 6 bases and J 6 bases, with 14 bases left between them. Germline CDR1 SGHNT, CDR2 YENEEA. The CDR3 consists of 13 residues. This chain's CDR3 is CASSRRGGQTQYF. The CDR3 DNA is TGTGCCAGCAGTCGTAGAGGCGGGCAGACCCAGTACTTC.

The CDR3 sequence: CASSTLQGTQETQYF. The CDR3 DNA sequence: TGTGCCAGCAGTACCCTACAGGGTACCCAAGAGACCCAGTACTTC. The chain couples TRBV28 to TRBJ2-5; possible D gene TRBD1, 6 bases. This CDR3 contains 15 residues. Germline CDR1 is MDHEN and CDR2 is SYDVKM. V was cut by 5 bases and J by 1 base, with 14 bases left in between.

V is TRBV19 and J is TRBJ1-2, with D maybe TRBD1 (6 bases). The CDR3 is 14 amino acids. V lost 10 bases to trimming and J lost 1 base, with 16 bases between them. Germline-derived CDR1 and CDR2 are LNHDA and SQIVND (reference sequence). CDR3 nucleotides: TGTGCCACCGAACCGGGACATAATAACTATGGCTACACCTTC. This gives the protein CATEPGHNNYGYTF. The full variable domain, in which reference TRBV19 and TRBJ1-2 provide the parts outside the CDR3, is DGGITQSPKYLFRKEGQNVTLSCEQNLNHDAMYWYRQDPGQGLRLIYYSQIVNDFQKGDIAEGYSVSREKKESFPLTVTSAQKNPTAFYLCATEPGHNNYGYTFGSGTRLTVV.

V and J are TRBV9 and TRBJ2-1; 7 bases agree with TRBD1. The CDR3 sequence is 14 residues long. V gave up 4 bases and J gave up 4 bases; unmatched junction bases: 5. The germline V gene encodes CDR1 SGDLS and CDR2 YYNGEE. CDR3 nucleotide sequence: TGTGCCAGCAGCCCAGGGGGAGCGTACAATGAGCAGTTCTTC. Residues: CASSPGGAYNEQFF.

CDR3 DNA: TGTGCCAGCAGCTTAAAAGGGTGGGGCCCAGGAGAGACCCAGTACTTC. It specifies CASSLKGWGPGETQYF. The V and J genes are TRBV7-6 and TRBJ2-5; maybe TRBD1 (5 bases). Germline-derived CDR1 and CDR2 are SGHVS and FNYEAQ. This CDR3 region has 16 residues. Deletions cut 2 bases from V and 4 bases from J, with 17 bases between. The full variable domain, with the rest looked up from reference TRBV7-6 and TRBJ2-5, is GAGVSQSPRYKVTKRGQDVALRCDPISGHVSLYWYRQALGQGPEFLTYFNYEAQQDKSGLPNDRFSAERPEGSISTLTIQRTEQRDSAMYRCASSLKGWGPGETQYFGPGTRLLVL.